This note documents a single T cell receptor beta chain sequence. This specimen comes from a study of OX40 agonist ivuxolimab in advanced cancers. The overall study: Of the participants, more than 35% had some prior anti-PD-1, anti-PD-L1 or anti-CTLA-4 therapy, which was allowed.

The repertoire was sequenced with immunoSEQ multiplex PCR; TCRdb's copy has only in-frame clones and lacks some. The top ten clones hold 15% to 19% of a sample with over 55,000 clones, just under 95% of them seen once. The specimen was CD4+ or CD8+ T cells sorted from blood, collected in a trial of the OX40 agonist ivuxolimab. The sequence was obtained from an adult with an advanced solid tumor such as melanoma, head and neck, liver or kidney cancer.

The CDR3, as DNA: TGTGCCAGCAGCGTAGTAAGGGGCGAGCAGTACTTC. It translates to CASSVVRGEQYF. V is TRBV9 and J is TRBJ2-7, with a tentative D call TRBD1 (5 bases). CDR3 length: 12 residues. Germline CDR1 and CDR2: SGDLS and YYNGEE. Trimming took 0 bases from V and 6 from J, leaving 7 bases between them.